These 5 T cell receptor beta chains came from one sample sequenced in a study of pediatric ulcerative colitis. The protocol was immunoSEQ multiplex PCR, while the TCRdb copy is restricted to in-frame clones and leaves out a portion. Here the sample spans about 20,000 clones, under 75% being singletons. One to two pinch biopsies were taken from the rectum during colonoscopy. Sequences were obtained from gut tissue. These receptors were collected from a boy younger than 18 with moderate ulcerative colitis.

This clone was observed a few times. The V and J genes are TRBV19 and TRBJ1-6; 11 bases are shared with TRBD1. Germline V gene lookup returns CDR1 LNHDA and CDR2 SQIVND (reference sequence). This CDR3 region has 15 residues. J lost 7 bases, V lost 5 bases, and 4 bases had no gene match. CDR3 in DNA: TGTGCCAGTAGTTCGGGACAGGGGGTGAATTCACCCCTCCACTTT. As protein: CASSSGQGVNSPLHF.

The CDR3 DNA follows: TGTGCCAGCAGCCAGGGCTTTCGGACAGCAACTAATGAAAAACTGTTTTTT. Amino acids: CASSQGFRTATNEKLFF. This chain links TRBV7-2 with TRBJ1-4; weak D call: TRBD1 (6 bases). Germline values: CDR1 SGHTA, CDR2 FQGNSA. V was trimmed by 5 bases and J by 0 bases, leaving 16 bases between them. The CDR3 totals 17 residues.

This clone was seen only a few times. The chain combines TRBV6-5 with TRBJ1-2; no definite D call. The CDR3 runs to 13 residues. CDR1 is MNHEY and CDR2 is SVGAGI in the germline V gene. V was cut by 1 base and J by 5 bases, with 8 bases left in between. This chain's CDR3 is CASSYWSIYGYTF. The DNA of the CDR3 is TGTGCCAGCAGTTACTGGTCTATTTATGGCTACACCTTC.

The chain uses TRBV18 and TRBJ1-4, with 8 bases lining up with TRBD1. V was pared by 4 bases and J by 4 bases, with 8 bases of the junction left unmatched. The CDR3 loop spans 16 amino acids. Germline CDR1 reads KGHSH; CDR2 reads LQKENI. The CDR3 region has the DNA TGTGCCAGCTCACTTGGGGACAGGTCTTATAATGAAAAACTGTTTTTT. Amino acids: CASSLGDRSYNEKLFF.

The V and J genes are TRBV7-2 and TRBJ2-3, with 11 bases fitting TRBD2. CDR3 length: 16 residues. V trimming: 5 bases; J trimming: 14 bases; junction bases outside the gene matches: 18. The germline gives CDR1 SGHTA, CDR2 FQGNSA. CDR3 residues: CASSPRGSGGAPPGYF. For the CDR3, the DNA is TGTGCCAGCAGCCCCAGGGGTAGCGGGGGGGCCCCCCCGGGGTATTTT.